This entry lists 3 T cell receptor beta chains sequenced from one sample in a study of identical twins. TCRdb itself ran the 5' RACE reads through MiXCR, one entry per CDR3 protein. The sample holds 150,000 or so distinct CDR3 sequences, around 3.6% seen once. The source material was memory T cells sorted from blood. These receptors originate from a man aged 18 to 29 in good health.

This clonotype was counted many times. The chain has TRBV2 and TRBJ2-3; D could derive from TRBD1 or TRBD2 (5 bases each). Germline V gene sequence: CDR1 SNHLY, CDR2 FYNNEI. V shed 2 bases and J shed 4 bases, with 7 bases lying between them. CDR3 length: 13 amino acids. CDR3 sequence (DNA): TGTGCCAGCAGTGAATGGGGGTCAGATACGCAGTATTTT. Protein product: CASSEWGSDTQYF.

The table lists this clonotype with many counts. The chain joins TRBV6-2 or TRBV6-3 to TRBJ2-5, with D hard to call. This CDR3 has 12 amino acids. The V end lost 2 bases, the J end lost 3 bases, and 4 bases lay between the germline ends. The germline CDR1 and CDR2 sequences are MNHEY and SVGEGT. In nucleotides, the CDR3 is TGTGCCAGCAGTTACCGAAAAGAGACCCAGTACTTC. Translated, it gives CASSYRKETQYF.

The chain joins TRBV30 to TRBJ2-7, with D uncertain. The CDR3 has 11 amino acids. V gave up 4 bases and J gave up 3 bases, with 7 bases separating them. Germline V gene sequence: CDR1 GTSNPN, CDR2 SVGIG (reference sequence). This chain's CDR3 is CAWTNSYEQYF. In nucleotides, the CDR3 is TGTGCCTGGACGAACAGCTACGAGCAGTACTTC.